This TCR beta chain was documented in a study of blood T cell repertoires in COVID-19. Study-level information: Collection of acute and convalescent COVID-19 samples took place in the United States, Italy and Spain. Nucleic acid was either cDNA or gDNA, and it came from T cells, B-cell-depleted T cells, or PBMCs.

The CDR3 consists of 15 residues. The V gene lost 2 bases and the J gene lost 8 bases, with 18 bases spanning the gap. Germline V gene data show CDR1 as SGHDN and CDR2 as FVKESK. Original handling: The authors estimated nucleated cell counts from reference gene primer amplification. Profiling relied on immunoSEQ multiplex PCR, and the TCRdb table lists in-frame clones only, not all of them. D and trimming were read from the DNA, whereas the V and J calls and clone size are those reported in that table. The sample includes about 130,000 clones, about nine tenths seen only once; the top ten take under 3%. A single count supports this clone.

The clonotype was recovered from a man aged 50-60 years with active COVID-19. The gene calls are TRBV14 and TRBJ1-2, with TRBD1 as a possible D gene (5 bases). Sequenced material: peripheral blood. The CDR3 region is CASSQRGTQGRGYTF. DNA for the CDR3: TGTGCCAGCAGCCAACGGGGGACCCAGGGCCGGGGCTACACCTTC.